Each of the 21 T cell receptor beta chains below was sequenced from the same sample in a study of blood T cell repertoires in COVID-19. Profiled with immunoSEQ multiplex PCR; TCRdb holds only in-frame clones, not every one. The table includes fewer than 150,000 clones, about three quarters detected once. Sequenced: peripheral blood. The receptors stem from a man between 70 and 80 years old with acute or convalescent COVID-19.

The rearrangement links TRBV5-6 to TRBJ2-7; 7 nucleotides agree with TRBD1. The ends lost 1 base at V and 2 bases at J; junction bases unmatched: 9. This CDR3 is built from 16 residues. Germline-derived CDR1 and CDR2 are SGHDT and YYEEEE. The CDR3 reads CASSLQRTGAPYEQYF. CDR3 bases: TGTGCCAGCAGCTTGCAGAGAACAGGGGCTCCCTACGAGCAGTACTTC. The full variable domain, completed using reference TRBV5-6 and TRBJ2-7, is DAGVTQSPTHLIKTRGQQVTLRCSPKSGHDTVSWYQQALGQGPQFIFQYYEEEERQRGNFPDRFSGHQFPNYSSELNVNALLLGDSALYLCASSLQRTGAPYEQYFGPGTRLTVT.

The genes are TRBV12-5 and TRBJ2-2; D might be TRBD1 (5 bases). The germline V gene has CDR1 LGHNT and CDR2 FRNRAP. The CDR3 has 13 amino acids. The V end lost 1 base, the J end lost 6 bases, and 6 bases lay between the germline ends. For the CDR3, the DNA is TGTGCTAGTGGTTTGGCCAGGGCCGGGGAGCTGTTTTTT. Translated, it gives CASGLARAGELFF.

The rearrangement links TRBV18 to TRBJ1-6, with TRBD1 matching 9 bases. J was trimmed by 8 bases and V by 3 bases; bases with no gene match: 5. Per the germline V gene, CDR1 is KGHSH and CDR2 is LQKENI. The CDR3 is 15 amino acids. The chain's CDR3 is CASSPGQGRDSPLHF. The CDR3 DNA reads TGTGCCAGCTCACCGGGACAGGGACGGGATTCACCCCTCCACTTT. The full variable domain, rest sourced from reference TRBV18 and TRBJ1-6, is NAGVMQNPRHLVRRRGQEARLRCSPMKGHSHVYWYRQLPEEGLKFMVYLQKENIIDESGMPKERFSAEFPKEGPSILRIQQVVRGDSAAYFCASSPGQGRDSPLHFGNGTRLTVT.

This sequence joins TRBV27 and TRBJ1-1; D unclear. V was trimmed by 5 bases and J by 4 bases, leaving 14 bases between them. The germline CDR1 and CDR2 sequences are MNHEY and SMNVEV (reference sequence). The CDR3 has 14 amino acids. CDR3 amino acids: CASSLVEFSTEAFF. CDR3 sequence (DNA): TGTGCCAGCAGTCTCGTCGAATTCAGCACTGAAGCTTTCTTT.

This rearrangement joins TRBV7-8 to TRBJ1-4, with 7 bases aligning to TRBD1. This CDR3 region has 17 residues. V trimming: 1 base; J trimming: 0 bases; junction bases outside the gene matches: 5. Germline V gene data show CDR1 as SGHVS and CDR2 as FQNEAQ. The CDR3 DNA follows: TGTGCCAGCAGCTTAGATAGGGGGCGGGCAACTAATGAAAAACTGTTTTTT. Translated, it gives CASSLDRGRATNEKLFF.

This chain's CDR3 is CAAGQGTYNEQFF. For the CDR3, the DNA is TGTGCCGCGGGACAGGGGACCTACAATGAGCAGTTCTTC. This chain joins TRBV2 and TRBJ2-1, with 10 bases lining up with TRBD1. CDR1 and CDR2 (germline): SNHLY, FYNNEI. Trimming took 11 bases from V and 2 from J; bases not matched to a gene: 3. This CDR3 comprises 13 residues.

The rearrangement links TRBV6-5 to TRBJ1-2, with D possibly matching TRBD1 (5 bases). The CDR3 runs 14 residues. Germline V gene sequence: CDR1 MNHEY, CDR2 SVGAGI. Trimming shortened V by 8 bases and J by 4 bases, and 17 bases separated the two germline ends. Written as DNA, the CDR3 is TGTGCCAGCGCTGGGCAGGGTGATGGCTATGGCTACACCTTC. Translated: CASAGQGDGYGYTF.

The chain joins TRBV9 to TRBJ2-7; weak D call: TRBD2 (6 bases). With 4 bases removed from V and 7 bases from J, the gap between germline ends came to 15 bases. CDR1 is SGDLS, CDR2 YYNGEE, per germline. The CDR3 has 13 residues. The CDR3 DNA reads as TGTGCCAGCAGCTCCAGTGAGGCGGGGGAGCAGTACTTC. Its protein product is CASSSSEAGEQYF.

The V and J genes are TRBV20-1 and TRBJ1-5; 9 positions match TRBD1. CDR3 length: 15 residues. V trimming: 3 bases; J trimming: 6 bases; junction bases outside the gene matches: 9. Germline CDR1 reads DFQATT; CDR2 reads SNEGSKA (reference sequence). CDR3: CSASFATGGRQPQHF. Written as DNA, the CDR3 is TGCAGTGCTAGTTTTGCCACAGGGGGCCGTCAGCCCCAGCATTTT.

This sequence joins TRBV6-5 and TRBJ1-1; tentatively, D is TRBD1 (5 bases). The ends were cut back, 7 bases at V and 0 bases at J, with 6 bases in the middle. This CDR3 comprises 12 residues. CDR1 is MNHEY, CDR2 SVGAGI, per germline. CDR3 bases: TGTGCCAGCACAGGGATGAACACTGAAGCTTTCTTT. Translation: CASTGMNTEAFF.

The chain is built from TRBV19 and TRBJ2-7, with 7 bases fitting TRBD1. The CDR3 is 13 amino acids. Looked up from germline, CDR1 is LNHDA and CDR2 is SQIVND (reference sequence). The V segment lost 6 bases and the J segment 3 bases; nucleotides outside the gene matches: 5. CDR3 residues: CASRPGQSYEQYF. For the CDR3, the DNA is TGTGCCAGTAGACCGGGACAGAGCTACGAGCAGTACTTC. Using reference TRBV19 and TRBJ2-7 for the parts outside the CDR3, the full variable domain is DGGITQSPKYLFRKEGQNVTLSCEQNLNHDAMYWYRQDPGQGLRLIYYSQIVNDFQKGDIAEGYSVSREKKESFPLTVTSAQKNPTAFYLCASRPGQSYEQYFGPGTRLTVT.

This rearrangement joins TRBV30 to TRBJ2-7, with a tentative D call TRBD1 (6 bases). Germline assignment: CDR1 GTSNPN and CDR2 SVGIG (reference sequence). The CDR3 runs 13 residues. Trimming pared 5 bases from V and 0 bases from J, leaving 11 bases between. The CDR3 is CAWDEGDSYEQYF. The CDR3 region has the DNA TGTGCCTGGGATGAGGGGGACTCCTACGAGCAGTACTTC.

CDR3 amino acids: CASSRTGRSDTIYF. The CDR3 bases are TGTGCCAGCAGCAGGACAGGGAGGTCGGACACCATATATTTT. The chain couples TRBV7-3 to TRBJ1-3; 8 bases align to TRBD1. The germline V gene encodes CDR1 SGHTA and CDR2 FQGTGA. V dropped 5 bases and J dropped 8; count of bases not matched to a gene: 8. There are 14 residues in the CDR3.

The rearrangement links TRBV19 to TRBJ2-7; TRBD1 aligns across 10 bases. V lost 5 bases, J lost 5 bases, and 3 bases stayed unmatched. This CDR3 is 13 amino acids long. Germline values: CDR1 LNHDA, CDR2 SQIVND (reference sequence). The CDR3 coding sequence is TGTGCCAGTAGTGGGACAGGGGTCCACGAGCAGTACTTC. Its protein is CASSGTGVHEQYF. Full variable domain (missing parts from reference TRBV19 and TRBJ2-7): DGGITQSPKYLFRKEGQNVTLSCEQNLNHDAMYWYRQDPGQGLRLIYYSQIVNDFQKGDIAEGYSVSREKKESFPLTVTSAQKNPTAFYLCASSGTGVHEQYFGPGTRLTVT.

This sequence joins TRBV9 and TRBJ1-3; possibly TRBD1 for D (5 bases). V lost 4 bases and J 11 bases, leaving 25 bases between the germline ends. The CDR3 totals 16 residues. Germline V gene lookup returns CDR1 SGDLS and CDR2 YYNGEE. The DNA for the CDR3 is TGTGCCAGCAGCACCCCCCCCGGTAGGACAAGGAACGCCATATATTTT. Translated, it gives CASSTPPGRTRNAIYF. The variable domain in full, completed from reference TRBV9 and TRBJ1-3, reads DSGVTQTPKHLITATGQRVTLRCSPRSGDLSVYWYQQSLDQGLQFLIQYYNGEERAKGNILERFSAQQFPDLHSELNLSSLELGDSALYFCASSTPPGRTRNAIYFGEGSWLTVV.

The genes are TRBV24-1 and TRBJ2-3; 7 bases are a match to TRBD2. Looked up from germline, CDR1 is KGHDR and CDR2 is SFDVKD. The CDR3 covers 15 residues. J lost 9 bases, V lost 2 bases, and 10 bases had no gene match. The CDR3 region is CATSDSSGTPSTQYF. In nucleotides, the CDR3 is TGTGCCACCAGTGATTCCAGCGGGACCCCCTCCACGCAGTATTTT.

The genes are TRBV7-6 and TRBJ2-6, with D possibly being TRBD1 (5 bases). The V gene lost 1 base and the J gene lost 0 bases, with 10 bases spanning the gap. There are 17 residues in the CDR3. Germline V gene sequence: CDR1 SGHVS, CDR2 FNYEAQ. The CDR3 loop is CASSLGQGYSGANVLTF. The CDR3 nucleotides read TGTGCCAGCAGCTTAGGGCAGGGATACTCTGGGGCCAACGTCCTGACTTTC.

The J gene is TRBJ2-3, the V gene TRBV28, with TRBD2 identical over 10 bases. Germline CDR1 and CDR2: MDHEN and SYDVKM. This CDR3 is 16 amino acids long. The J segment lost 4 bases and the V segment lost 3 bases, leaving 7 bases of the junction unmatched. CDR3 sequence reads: CASSFYQREGPDTQYF. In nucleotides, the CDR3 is TGTGCCAGCAGTTTTTATCAGCGGGAGGGCCCAGATACGCAGTATTTT.

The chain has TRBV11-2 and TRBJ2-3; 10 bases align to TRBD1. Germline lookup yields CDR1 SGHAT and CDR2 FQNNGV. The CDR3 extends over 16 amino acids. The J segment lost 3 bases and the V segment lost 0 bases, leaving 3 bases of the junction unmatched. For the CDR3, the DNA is TGTGCCAGCAGCTTAGAGGGACAGGGGAGGACAGATACGCAGTATTTT. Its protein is CASSLEGQGRTDTQYF.

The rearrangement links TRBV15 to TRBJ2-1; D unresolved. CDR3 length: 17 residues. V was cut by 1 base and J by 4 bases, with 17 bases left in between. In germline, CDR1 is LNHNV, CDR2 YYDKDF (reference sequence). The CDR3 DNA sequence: TGTGCCACCAGCAGAGCGGTCGAGCGAGCGCTTTACAATGAGCAGTTCTTC. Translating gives CATSRAVERALYNEQFF.

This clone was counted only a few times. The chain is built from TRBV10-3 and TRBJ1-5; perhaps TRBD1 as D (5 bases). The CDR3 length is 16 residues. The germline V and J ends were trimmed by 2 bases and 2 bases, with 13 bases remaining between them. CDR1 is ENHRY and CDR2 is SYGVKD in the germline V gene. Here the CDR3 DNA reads TGTGCCATCAGTGAGAGATCCCAGGGCGGCAATCAGCCCCAGCATTTT. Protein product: CAISERSQGGNQPQHF.